What follows are 6 T cell receptor beta chains derived from one specimen sequenced in a study of a mutant IDH1 vaccine in newly diagnosed glioma (dated by TCRdb to about 2021). The method was the immunoSEQ multiplex PCR assay. TCRdb's version of the immuneACCESS table is confined to in-frame rearrangements and falls short of the full clone set. An unresolved V gene accounts for under half of the shortfall where checked; the remainder is of unknown origin. In all, the sample holds under 150,000 clones, and roughly nine tenths of those were seen once. The top ten clones comprise 0.6% to 0.7% of the sample. The sample's time point, from its label and the paper: week 11, during vaccination. A 20-mer mutant IDH1 peptide at 300 micrograms in Montanide made up each vaccine dose, which was injected subcutaneously together with topical imiquimod. These receptors' targets are unknown. The sequencing here drew on PBMCs, taken from a glioma patient whose treatment included an IDH1 peptide vaccine. The source of these receptors is a woman aged 50 to 65 with glioma.

The chain employs TRBV11-2 and TRBJ1-5, with D possibly TRBD1 on 5 matching bases. Germline V lookup: CDR1 SGHAT, CDR2 FQNNGV. The V and J ends lost 0 bases and 0 bases respectively, with 15 bases between them. The CDR3 extends over 18 amino acids. Written as DNA, the CDR3 is TGTGCCAGCAGCTTAGATCTGTGGGGGTTTGCTAGCAATCAGCCCCAGCATTTT. Its protein product is CASSLDLWGFASNQPQHF.

The J gene is TRBJ1-4, the V gene TRBV28, with a tentative D call TRBD1 (5 bases). The CDR3 loop spans 15 amino acids. Germline values: CDR1 MDHEN, CDR2 SYDVKM. Trimming cost V 5 bases and J 4 bases, with 14 bases left between them. Here the CDR3 DNA reads TGTGCCAGCAGTCTAGGACATACACATAATGAAAAACTGTTTTTT. Residues: CASSLGHTHNEKLFF.

This rearrangement joins TRBV11-2 to TRBJ1-2; D is unclear. The germline V gene has CDR1 SGHAT and CDR2 FQNNGV. V was pared by 5 bases and J by 2 bases, with 12 bases between. The CDR3 is made up of 14 amino acids. The CDR3 nucleotides read TGTGCCAGCAGCCCCAACCCGACGAACTATGGCTACACCTTC. This sequence encodes CASSPNPTNYGYTF.

The rearrangement joins TRBV25-1 to TRBJ1-4, with D possibly matching TRBD1 (5 bases). This CDR3 spans 15 amino acids. Trimming took 5 bases from V and 4 from J, leaving 14 bases between them. The V gene's germline CDR1 is MGHDK and CDR2 SYGVNS. The CDR3 bases are TGTGCCAGCAGTAAAGTCGCAGGGTTTAATGAAAAACTGTTTTTT. The encoded protein is CASSKVAGFNEKLFF.

This clone was observed a handful of times. The chain joins TRBV9 to TRBJ1-4; D is ambiguous. The CDR3 has 15 amino acids. Trimming took off 5 bases at V and 5 bases at J, with 16 bases between the two ends. Germline values: CDR1 SGDLS, CDR2 YYNGEE. DNA for the CDR3: TGTGCCAGCAGTGTTCTTGAGGTTCGGAATGAAAAACTGTTTTTT. Translated: CASSVLEVRNEKLFF.

The chain carries TRBV28 and TRBJ2-2; TRBD2 might be the D (6 bases). Trimming removed 6 bases from V and 1 base from J, with 9 bases in between. CDR3 length: 14 amino acids. In germline, CDR1 is MDHEN, CDR2 SYDVKM. CDR3 sequence reads: CASSTSLNTGELFF. The CDR3 DNA reads TGTGCCAGCAGCACTAGCCTGAACACCGGGGAGCTGTTTTTT.